This T cell receptor (beta chain) is drawn from a study of T cell responses to AZD1222 COVID-19 vaccine. Germline CDR1 SGHTA, CDR2 FQGNSA. This CDR3 has 15 amino acids. V lost 10 bases, J lost 3 bases, and 21 bases lay in between. Study results and caveats: The study reported that nearly half of spike-specific TCRs target unmutated variant regions. Clonal diversity may have been underestimated in mostly white British donors. Only a handful of AZD1222 recipients were seropositive at baseline.

A note on this clone: The antigen is undetermined.

Sequencing was performed with immunoSEQ multiplex PCR; in TCRdb, only in-frame clones are kept and a portion is missing. There are 150,000 to 200,000 clones in the sample; 92% occur only once, and around 4.5% lies in the top ten. The chain carries TRBV7-2 and TRBJ1-1, with D unresolved. The sequence came from an adult in good health. Sequences were derived from peripheral blood, sampled on day 0 of MenACWY control vaccination. CDR3 coding DNA: TGTGCCATGGCCCAAGTATTAGGCGGACACACTGAAGCTTTCTTT. Translating it yields CAMAQVLGGHTEAFF.